The present TCR beta chain was sequenced within a study of T cells after yellow fever vaccination. Study-wide points: Of the clonotypes, a small share occurred in both CD4 and CD8 compartments.

V lost 7 bases and J 0 bases, leaving 13 bases between the germline ends. This CDR3 contains 14 residues. The germline V gene encodes CDR1 LGHDT and CDR2 YNNKEL (reference sequence). TCRdb re-analysed the 5' RACE reads in MiXCR, keeping a single row per CDR3 protein. The data hold approximately 160,000 distinct CDR3 sequences, with roughly 9% observed a single time. Points on this clonotype: Its target is unknown.

The sample consisted of CD8+ T cells sorted from PBMCs, taken 45 days after the yellow fever booster vaccination. The origin of this receptor is a man between 18 and 29 years old who received the YFV17D yellow fever vaccine. The chain employs TRBV3-1 and TRBJ2-7, with D tentatively TRBD1 (6 bases). The CDR3 loop is CASTAQGSSYEQYF. In DNA, the CDR3 is TGTGCCAGCACTGCACAGGGAAGCTCCTACGAGCAGTACTTC.